These 30 T cell receptor beta chains were sequenced from one sample in a study of T-cell reconstitution after alpha-beta-depleted transplantation in children. TCRbeta library construction was performed incorporating unique molecular identifiers. One entry per CDR3 protein results from TCRdb running MiXCR on the PCR reads. The data contain hundreds of thousands of distinct CDR3 sequences, less than 15% of them seen just once; the ten biggest clones take up 0.79%. The sample in question was PBMCs, obtained before TCRalphabeta/CD19-depleted stem cell transplant. The receptors were gathered from a girl aged 2 to 9 with congenital amegakaryocytic thrombocytopenia, due to receive a stem cell transplant.

The gene calls are TRBV7-6 and TRBJ1-1; possible D gene TRBD1, 5 bases. V dropped 5 bases and J dropped 0 bases, with 25 bases sitting between them. Germline V lookup: CDR1 SGHVS, CDR2 FNYEAQ. The CDR3 runs to 19 residues. The CDR3 protein is CASSRIDHLDSYMNTEAFF. As DNA, the CDR3 is TGTGCCAGCAGCCGTATAGACCACCTCGACAGCTACATGAACACTGAAGCTTTCTTT.

This clonotype showed up just a few times. The gene calls are TRBV5-1 and TRBJ2-5, with 8 bases fitting TRBD2. Trimming took 3 bases from V and 2 from J; bases not matched to a gene: 3. The CDR3 spans 14 residues. From germline, CDR1 is SGHRS and CDR2 YFSETQ. As DNA, the CDR3 is TGCGCCAGCAGCTCGGGGGGGAGTCAAGAGACCCAGTACTTC. Residues: CASSSGGSQETQYF. The full variable domain, in which reference TRBV5-1 and TRBJ2-5 provide the parts outside the CDR3, is KAGVTQTPRYLIKTRGQQVTLSCSPISGHRSVSWYQQTPGQGLQFLFEYFSETQRNKGNFPGRFSGRQFSNSRSEMNVSTLELGDSALYLCASSSGGSQETQYFGPGTRLLVL.

This clonotype was picked up many times. The gene calls are TRBV18 and TRBJ1-4; D is uncertain. CDR1 is KGHSH, CDR2 LQKENI, per germline. Trimming cost V 0 bases and J 6 bases, with 11 bases left between them. The CDR3 has 15 amino acids. The CDR3 coding sequence is TGTGCCAGCTCACCACCTAGGGCGTCGGATGAAAAACTGTTTTTT. This translates into CASSPPRASDEKLFF.

There are many counts of this clonotype. The chain joins TRBV3-1 to TRBJ2-7; 10 bases are shared with TRBD2. Germline assignment: CDR1 LGHDT and CDR2 YNNKEL (reference sequence). The CDR3 has 14 amino acids. The ends lost 1 base at V and 5 bases at J; junction bases unmatched: 2. CDR3 sequence reads: CASSQGLAGHEQYF. CDR3 DNA: TGTGCCAGCAGCCAAGGACTAGCGGGTCACGAGCAGTACTTC.

The genes are TRBV28 and TRBJ1-4; D might be TRBD1 (6 bases). Germline CDR1 is MDHEN and CDR2 is SYDVKM. There are 14 residues in the CDR3. The V and J ends lost 6 bases and 7 bases respectively, with 15 bases between them. CDR3 nucleotide sequence: TGTGCCAGCAGCCCGGACAGCGTCGGTGAAAAACTGTTTTTT. This gives the protein CASSPDSVGEKLFF.

The genes are TRBV3-1 and TRBJ1-2; 11 bases match TRBD1. This CDR3 region has 17 residues. Losses at the gene ends were 0 bases for V and 4 bases for J; bases not matched to a gene: 7. Germline loops: CDR1 LGHDT, CDR2 YNNKEL (reference sequence). As DNA, the CDR3 is TGTGCCAGCAGCCAAGAGAGGACAGGGGGCTGGAGCTATGGCTACACCTTC. It is translated as CASSQERTGGWSYGYTF.

This clonotype was recorded many times. This chain joins TRBV10-3 and TRBJ2-1; 11 positions agree with TRBD2. J was trimmed by 5 bases and V by 10 bases; bases with no gene match: 7. Germline V gene data show CDR1 as ENHRY and CDR2 as SYGVKD. The CDR3 consists of 14 residues. The CDR3 DNA reads as TGTGCCACTTCGGGACTAGCGGTTGACAATGAGCAGTTCTTC. Protein: CATSGLAVDNEQFF.

This clonotype occurred a few times. The V call is TRBV30, the J call TRBJ1-2; TRBD1 matches at 11 bases. After removal of 7 bases from V and 8 bases from J, the junction contained 6 bases not matched to a gene. This CDR3 region has 12 residues. Germline lookup yields CDR1 GTSNPN and CDR2 SVGIG (reference sequence). For the CDR3, the DNA is TGTGCCTCGGACAGGGGGCGGAAAGGCTACACCTTC. Amino acids: CASDRGRKGYTF.

This clonotype was seen a handful of times. This chain connects TRBV9 to TRBJ1-2; no clear D. Looked up from germline, CDR1 is SGDLS and CDR2 is YYNGEE. The CDR3 covers 14 residues. The ends were cut back, 0 bases at V and 7 bases at J, with 13 bases in the middle. The chain's CDR3 is CASSVDSLPTGYTF. DNA of the CDR3: TGTGCCAGCAGCGTAGACTCACTTCCCACTGGCTACACCTTC.

In this sample, this clonotype turned up many times. This chain connects TRBV29-1 to TRBJ1-1, with 10 bases fitting TRBD1. There are 14 residues in the CDR3. Germline CDR1 SQVTM, CDR2 ANQGSEA. V dropped 4 bases and J dropped 10; count of bases not matched to a gene: 12. CDR3 sequence reads: CSVGMSGTGVIAFF. CDR3 nucleotides: TGCAGCGTTGGAATGTCCGGGACAGGGGTAATAGCTTTCTTT.

This chain links TRBV7-2 with TRBJ2-5, with D uncertain. CDR3 length: 14 amino acids. Germline V gene sequence: CDR1 SGHTA, CDR2 FQGNSA. Trimming shortened V by 5 bases and J by 2 bases, and 12 bases separated the two germline ends. CDR3 nucleotides: TGTGCCAGCAGCATAAGGACGCAACAAGAGACCCAGTACTTC. This sequence encodes CASSIRTQQETQYF.

In its sample, this clonotype was seen a few times. The J gene is TRBJ2-7, the V gene TRBV7-3, with 8 bases lining up with TRBD1. This CDR3 has 13 amino acids. Germline trimming cut 5 bases from V and 6 bases from J; bases unmatched to any gene: 6. CDR1 is SGHTA, CDR2 FQGTGA, per germline. The CDR3 reads CASSQVDRGEQYF. The CDR3 coding sequence is TGTGCCAGCAGCCAAGTCGACAGGGGCGAGCAGTACTTC.

This clonotype was seen at least ten times. The chain carries TRBV20-1 and TRBJ2-2, with 10 bases lining up with TRBD1. Germline V gene sequence: CDR1 DFQATT, CDR2 SNEGSKA (reference sequence). The junction had 16 bases not matched to a gene; V was cut back by 6 bases and J by 0 bases. The CDR3 loop spans 19 amino acids. CDR3: CSADDRGLKNLANTGELFF. CDR3 nucleotides: TGCAGTGCCGACGACAGGGGGCTAAAAAACCTCGCGAACACCGGGGAGCTGTTTTTT.

A note on this clonotype: Its ends do not fully match the called genes, so a read error is possible. The gene calls are TRBV3-1 and TRBJ2-3; 9 bases line up with TRBD2. Germline V gene lookup returns CDR1 LGHDT and CDR2 YNNKEL (reference sequence). The CDR3 sequence is 15 residues long. The DNA for the CDR3 is TGTGCCAGCACCCAAGGTTTAGCGGGAGCAGATACGCAGTATTTT. It translates to CASTQGLAGADTQYF.

Comments on this clonotype: Since the CDR3 does not end with the conserved phenylalanine or tryptophan, this likely comes from a read error. This chain joins TRBV29-1 and TRBJ2-1; 10 bases are shared with TRBD1. This CDR3 is built from 15 residues. Per germline, CDR1 SQVTM and CDR2 ANQGSEA. The J segment lost 3 bases and the V segment lost 4 bases, leaving 6 bases of the junction unmatched. The CDR3 nucleotides read TGCAGCGTTGTGGGACAGGGGTGGCTCTACAATGAGCAGTTCTCC. Amino acids: CSVVGQGWLYNEQFS.

This clonotype has just a few counts. The genes are TRBV20-1 and TRBJ2-7; 9 positions agree with TRBD2. The CDR3 consists of 15 residues. CDR1 is DFQATT, CDR2 SNEGSKA, per germline (reference sequence). The J segment lost 2 bases and the V segment lost 5 bases, leaving 10 bases of the junction unmatched. DNA of the CDR3: TGCAGTGCTCCGAATGGAGCGGGAGGACCCTACGAGCAGTACTTC. It encodes CSAPNGAGGPYEQYF.

This chain connects TRBV20-1 to TRBJ2-6; D remains ambiguous. The CDR3 has 16 amino acids. From germline, CDR1 is DFQATT and CDR2 SNEGSKA (reference sequence). Trimming stripped 0 bases from V and 0 bases from J, with 9 bases between. DNA of the CDR3: TGCAGTGCTAGAGAGCCGGCAGGCTCTGGGGCCAACGTCCTGACTTTC. Its translation: CSAREPAGSGANVLTF.

This clonotype has ten or more counts. The V call is TRBV5-1, the J call TRBJ1-1; no clear D gene. CDR1 SGHRS and CDR2 YFSETQ come from the germline V gene. The CDR3 contains 15 residues. V was trimmed by 4 bases and J by 0 bases, leaving 13 bases between them. The CDR3 DNA reads TGCGCCAGCAGCCCCCTTTTTGGGTTGAACACTGAAGCTTTCTTT. It yields the protein CASSPLFGLNTEAFF.

This clonotype was seen ten or more times. V and J are TRBV20-1 and TRBJ1-4; no reliable D call. The CDR3 has 11 amino acids. CDR1 is DFQATT and CDR2 is SNEGSKA in the germline V gene (reference sequence). The V end was cut by 4 bases, the J end by 7 bases, with 7 bases between. The CDR3 loop reads CSATWGEKLFF. The CDR3 bases are TGCAGTGCTACCTGGGGTGAAAAACTGTTTTTT.

This clonotype was observed a handful of times. The chain couples TRBV12-5 to TRBJ2-1; 10 bases fit TRBD2. Germline trimming cut 5 bases from V and 6 bases from J; bases unmatched to any gene: 13. Germline-derived CDR1 and CDR2 are LGHNT and FRNRAP. The CDR3 spans 17 residues. In DNA, the CDR3 is TGTGCTAGTGGTCCGTATCTAGCGGGAGCGGTTGGCAATGAGCAGTTCTTC. This translates into CASGPYLAGAVGNEQFF.

This chain joins TRBV10-2 and TRBJ2-1; 7 bases line up with TRBD2. Germline loops: CDR1 WSHSY, CDR2 SAAADI. This CDR3 has 15 residues. The ends lost 5 bases at V and 4 bases at J; junction bases unmatched: 8. For the CDR3, the DNA is TGCGCCAGCAGTATCCAGCGGGGCCGATACAATGAGCAGTTCTTC. As protein: CASSIQRGRYNEQFF.

For this clonotype: Since a much larger clone is just one base distant, this may be a read error. V and J are TRBV29-1 and TRBJ2-7, with 7 bases lining up with TRBD2. Germline loops: CDR1 SQVTM, CDR2 ANQGSEA. The CDR3 is 12 amino acids. CDR3 DNA: TGCAGCGTCGGACTAGACTCCTACGAGCAGCACTTC. This translates into CSVGLDSYEQHF.

The table lists this clonotype with many counts. The chain carries TRBV5-1 and TRBJ2-1, with D perhaps matching TRBD2 (5 bases). Germline CDR1 and CDR2: SGHRS and YFSETQ. The CDR3 contains 13 residues. V gave up 3 bases and J gave up 5 bases, with 9 bases separating them. This CDR3 reads CASSWEFNNEQFF. The DNA of the CDR3 is TGCGCCAGCAGCTGGGAGTTTAACAATGAGCAGTTCTTC.

At least ten counts were recorded for this clonotype. The J gene is TRBJ2-3, the V gene TRBV20-1; 9 nucleotides agree with TRBD2. J was trimmed by 4 bases and V by 6 bases; bases with no gene match: 11. The germline V gene has CDR1 DFQATT and CDR2 SNEGSKA (reference sequence). The CDR3 sequence is 15 residues long. CDR3 DNA: TGCAGTGCGAATATAGCGGGAGCGGAGCCAGATACGCAGTATTTT. This gives the protein CSANIAGAEPDTQYF.

This sequence joins TRBV5-1 and TRBJ2-3; D is ambiguous. V lost 4 bases, J lost 2 bases, and 20 bases lay in between. Germline V gives CDR1 SGHRS, CDR2 YFSETQ. There are 17 residues in the CDR3. CDR3 loop: CASSVDSTPLTTDTQYF. The CDR3 DNA is TGCGCCAGCAGCGTCGACTCGACCCCTCTAACCACAGATACGCAGTATTTT. Full variable domain (outside the CDR3, taken from reference TRBV5-1 and TRBJ2-3): KAGVTQTPRYLIKTRGQQVTLSCSPISGHRSVSWYQQTPGQGLQFLFEYFSETQRNKGNFPGRFSGRQFSNSRSEMNVSTLELGDSALYLCASSVDSTPLTTDTQYFGPGTRLTVL.

In this sample, this clonotype turned up many times. The chain links TRBV20-1 to TRBJ2-1, with 10 bases identical to TRBD2. V lost 5 bases to trimming and J lost 6 bases; unmatched junction nucleotides: 7. The CDR3 consists of 14 residues. Germline CDR1 and CDR2: DFQATT and SNEGSKA (reference sequence). CDR3 loop: CSASSGRARNEQFF. CDR3 DNA sequence: TGCAGTGCTTCAAGCGGGAGGGCCCGCAATGAGCAGTTCTTC.

This clonotype was recorded many times. The rearrangement links TRBV20-1 to TRBJ2-1; TRBD2 matches at 8 bases. The ends lost 5 bases at V and 7 bases at J; junction bases unmatched: 16. CDR1 is DFQATT and CDR2 is SNEGSKA in the germline V gene (reference sequence). The CDR3 extends over 16 amino acids. In DNA, the CDR3 is TGCAGTGCTCAATACACCGGGACTAGGGTCAGGAATGAGCAGTTCTTC. This codes for CSAQYTGTRVRNEQFF.

The chain combines TRBV2 with TRBJ2-7, with D uncertain. This CDR3 contains 12 residues. Germline-derived CDR1 and CDR2 are SNHLY and FYNNEI. The germline V and J ends were trimmed by 4 bases and 6 bases, with 10 bases remaining between them. Here the CDR3 DNA reads TGTGCCAGCAGTGGCCTCGGCCGCGAGCAGTACTTC. Its protein product is CASSGLGREQYF. Complete variable domain (other parts from reference TRBV2 and TRBJ2-7): EPEVTQTPSHQVTQMGQEVILRCVPISNHLYFYWYRQILGQKVEFLVSFYNNEISEKSEIFDDQFSVERPDGSNFTLKIRSTKLEDSAMYFCASSGLGREQYFGPGTRLTVT.

This clonotype was seen ten or more times. The genes are TRBV20-1 and TRBJ2-3; perhaps D is TRBD1 or TRBD2 (5 bases each). Germline V gene lookup returns CDR1 DFQATT and CDR2 SNEGSKA (reference sequence). The CDR3 sequence is 14 residues long. V dropped 1 base and J dropped 4 bases, with 12 bases sitting between them. CDR3 amino acids: CSARVLGDADTQYF. The CDR3 DNA follows: TGCAGTGCTAGAGTTCTGGGGGATGCAGATACGCAGTATTTT.

This clonotype has a handful of counts. The chain has TRBV4-1 and TRBJ1-2; the match to TRBD1 covers 7 bases. The CDR3 has 14 amino acids. V lost 3 bases and J lost 3; bases outside the gene matches: 4. Per the germline V gene, CDR1 is MGHRA and CDR2 is YSYEKL. The CDR3 DNA reads TGCGCCAGCAGCCAGGTTCAGGGGGACTATGGCTACACCTTC. Its translation is CASSQVQGDYGYTF.